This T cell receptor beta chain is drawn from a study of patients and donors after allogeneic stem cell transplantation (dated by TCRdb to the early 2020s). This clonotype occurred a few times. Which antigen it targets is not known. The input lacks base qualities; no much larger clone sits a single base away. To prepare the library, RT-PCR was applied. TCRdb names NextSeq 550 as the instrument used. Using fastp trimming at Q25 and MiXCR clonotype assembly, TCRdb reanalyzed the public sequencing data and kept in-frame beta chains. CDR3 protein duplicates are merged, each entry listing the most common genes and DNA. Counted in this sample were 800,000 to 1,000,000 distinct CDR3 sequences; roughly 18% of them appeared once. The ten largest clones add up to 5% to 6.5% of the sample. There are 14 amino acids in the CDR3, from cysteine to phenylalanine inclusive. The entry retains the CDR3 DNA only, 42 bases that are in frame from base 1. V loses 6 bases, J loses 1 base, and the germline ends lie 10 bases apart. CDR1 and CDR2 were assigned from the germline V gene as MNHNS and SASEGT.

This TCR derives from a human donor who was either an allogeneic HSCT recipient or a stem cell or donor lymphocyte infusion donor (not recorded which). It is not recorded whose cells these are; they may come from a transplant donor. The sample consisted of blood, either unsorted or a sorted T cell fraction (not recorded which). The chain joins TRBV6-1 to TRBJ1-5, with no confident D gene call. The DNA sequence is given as TGTGCCAGCAGGGATGCACGCAGCAATCAGCCCCAGCATTTT. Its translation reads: CASRDARSNQPQHF.